Reported below is one T cell receptor (beta chain). The sample belongs to a study of blood T cell repertoires in COVID-19. CDR1 and CDR2 (germline): SGDLS, YYNGEE. This CDR3 spans 20 amino acids. V was pared by 4 bases and J by 1 base, with 18 bases of the junction left unmatched. Only in-frame clones appear in the TCRdb table, and some are missing; sequencing was by immunoSEQ multiplex PCR. The sample lists about 200,000 clones; 85% were seen once. Sequences were obtained from PBMCs or T cells enriched from blood (not recorded which). The receptor was derived from a man aged 40-49 years who had recovered from COVID-19. This chain connects TRBV9 to TRBJ2-3; 10 bases line up with TRBD1. The chain's CDR3 is CASSNIRDRGRGPGTDTQYF. The CDR3 DNA reads as TGTGCCAGCAGCAACATCCGGGACAGGGGTAGGGGCCCTGGCACAGATACGCAGTATTTT.